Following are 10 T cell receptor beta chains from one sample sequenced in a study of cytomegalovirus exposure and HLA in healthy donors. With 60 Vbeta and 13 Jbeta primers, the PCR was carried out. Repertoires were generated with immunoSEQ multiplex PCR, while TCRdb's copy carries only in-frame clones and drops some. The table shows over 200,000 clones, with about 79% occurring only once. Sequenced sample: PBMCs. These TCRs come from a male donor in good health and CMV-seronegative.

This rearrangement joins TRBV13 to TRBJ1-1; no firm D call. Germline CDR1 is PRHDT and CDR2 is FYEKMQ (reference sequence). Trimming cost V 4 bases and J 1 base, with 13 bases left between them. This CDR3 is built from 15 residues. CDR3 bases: TGTGCCAGCAGCTCCCAATACACACGGAACACTGAAGCTTTCTTT. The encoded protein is CASSSQYTRNTEAFF.

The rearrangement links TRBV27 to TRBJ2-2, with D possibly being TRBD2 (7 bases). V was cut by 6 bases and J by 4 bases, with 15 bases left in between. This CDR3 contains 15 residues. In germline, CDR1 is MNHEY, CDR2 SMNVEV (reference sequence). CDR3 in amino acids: CASRGGGTPTGELFF. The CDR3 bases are TGTGCCAGCAGGGGGGGAGGGACACCCACCGGGGAGCTGTTTTTT.

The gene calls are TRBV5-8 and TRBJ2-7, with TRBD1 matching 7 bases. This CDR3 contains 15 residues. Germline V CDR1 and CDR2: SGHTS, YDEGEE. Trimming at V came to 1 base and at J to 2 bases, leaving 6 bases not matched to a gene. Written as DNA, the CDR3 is TGTGCCAGCAGCTTGTCCTGGACAGGCGCCTACGAGCAGTACTTC. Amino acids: CASSLSWTGAYEQYF.

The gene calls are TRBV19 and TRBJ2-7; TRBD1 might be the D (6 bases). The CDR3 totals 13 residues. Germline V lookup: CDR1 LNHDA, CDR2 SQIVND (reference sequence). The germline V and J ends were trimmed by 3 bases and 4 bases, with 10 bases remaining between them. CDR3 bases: TGTGCCAGTAGTATCCCCGGACAGTACGAGCAGTACTTC. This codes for CASSIPGQYEQYF.

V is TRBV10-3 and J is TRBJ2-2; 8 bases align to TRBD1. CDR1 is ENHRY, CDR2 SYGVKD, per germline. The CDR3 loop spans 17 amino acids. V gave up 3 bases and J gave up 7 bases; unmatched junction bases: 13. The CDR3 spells CAISDPGSGGRGGELFF. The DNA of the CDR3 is TGTGCCATCAGTGACCCCGGGTCAGGGGGCAGGGGCGGGGAGCTGTTTTTT.

The CDR3 coding sequence is TGTGCCAGCGGGACAAATTTGGGAAACACCATATATTTT. This gives the protein CASGTNLGNTIYF. This chain joins TRBV27 and TRBJ1-3; tentatively, D is TRBD1 (6 bases). The V end lost 8 bases, the J end lost 4 bases, and 12 bases lay between the germline ends. Germline V gene sequence: CDR1 MNHEY, CDR2 SMNVEV (reference sequence). The CDR3 is 13 residues long.

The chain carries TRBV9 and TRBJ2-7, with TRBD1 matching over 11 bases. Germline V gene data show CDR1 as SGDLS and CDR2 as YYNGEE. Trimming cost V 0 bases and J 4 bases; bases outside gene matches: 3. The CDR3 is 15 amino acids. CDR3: CASSVGTGGRYEQYF. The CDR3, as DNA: TGTGCCAGCAGCGTAGGGACAGGGGGCCGGTACGAGCAGTACTTC.

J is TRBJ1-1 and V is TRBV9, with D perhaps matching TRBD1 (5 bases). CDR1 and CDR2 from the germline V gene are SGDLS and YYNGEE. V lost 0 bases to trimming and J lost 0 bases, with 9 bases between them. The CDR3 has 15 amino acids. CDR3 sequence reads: CASSVGGVMNTEAFF. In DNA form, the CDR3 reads TGTGCCAGCAGCGTAGGGGGGGTCATGAACACTGAAGCTTTCTTT.

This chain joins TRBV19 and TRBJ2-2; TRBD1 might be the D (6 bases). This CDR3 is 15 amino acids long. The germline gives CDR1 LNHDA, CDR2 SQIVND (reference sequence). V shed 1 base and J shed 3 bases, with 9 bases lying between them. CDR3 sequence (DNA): TGTGCCAGTAGTATAGGCTCAGGGGACACCGGGGAGCTGTTTTTT. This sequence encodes CASSIGSGDTGELFF.

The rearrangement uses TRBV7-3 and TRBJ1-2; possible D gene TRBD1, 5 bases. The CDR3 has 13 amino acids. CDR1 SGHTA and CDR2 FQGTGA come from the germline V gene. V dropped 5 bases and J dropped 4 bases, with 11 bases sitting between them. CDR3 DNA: TGTGCCAGCAGCCCCGGGACTACCTATGGCTACACCTTC. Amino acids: CASSPGTTYGYTF. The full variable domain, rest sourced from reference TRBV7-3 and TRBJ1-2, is GAGVSQTPSNKVTEKGKYVELRCDPISGHTALYWYRQSLGQGPEFLIYFQGTGAADDSGLPNDRFFAVRPEGSVSTLKIQRTERGDSAVYLCASSPGTTYGYTFGSGTRLTVV.